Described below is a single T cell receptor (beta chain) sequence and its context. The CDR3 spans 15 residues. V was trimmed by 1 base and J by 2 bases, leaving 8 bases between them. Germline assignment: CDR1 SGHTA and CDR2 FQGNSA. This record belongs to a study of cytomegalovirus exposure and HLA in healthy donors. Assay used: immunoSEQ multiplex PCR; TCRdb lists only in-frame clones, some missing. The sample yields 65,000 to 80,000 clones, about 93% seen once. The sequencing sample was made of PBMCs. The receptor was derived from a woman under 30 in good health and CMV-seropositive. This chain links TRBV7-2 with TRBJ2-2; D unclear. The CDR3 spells CASSLGALNTGELFF. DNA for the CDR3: TGTGCCAGCAGCTTAGGGGCTCTTAACACCGGGGAGCTGTTTTTT. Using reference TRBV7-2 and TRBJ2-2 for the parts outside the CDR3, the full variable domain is GAGVSQSPSNKVTEKGKDVELRCDPISGHTALYWYRQSLGQGLEFLIYFQGNSAPDKSGLPSDRFSAERTGGSVSTLTIQRTQQEDSAVYLCASSLGALNTGELFFGEGSRLTVL.